Following are 25 T cell receptor beta chains from one sample sequenced in a study of T cell repertoires in cytomegalovirus infection. TCRdb processed the reads anew with MiXCR; each CDR3 protein has one entry. The sample lists about 600,000 distinct CDR3 sequences, approximately 24% occurring once. Sequenced sample: CD8+ T cells from PBMCs. These receptors all stem from a human donor in good health (CMV status not recorded). Some clones in this sample may be carry-over from other donors' samples.

The chain has TRBV25-1 and TRBJ1-5; the D is unclear. Germline loops: CDR1 MGHDK, CDR2 SYGVNS. The CDR3 sequence is 14 residues long. The V and J ends lost 0 bases and 7 bases respectively, with 10 bases between them. CDR3 protein: CASSEYDPIQPQHF. The CDR3 nucleotides are TGTGCCAGCAGTGAATACGATCCGATACAGCCCCAGCATTTT.

As concerns this clonotype: A much larger clone is a single base away; this may be a read error. This chain uses TRBV7-9 with TRBJ2-2; no firm D call. Germline CDR1 is SEHNR and CDR2 is FQNEAQ (reference sequence). The CDR3 has 12 amino acids. The V and J ends lost 2 bases and 7 bases respectively, with 5 bases between them. The CDR3 reads CASSLSNGELFF. The CDR3 nucleotides read TGTGCCAGCAGCTTATCCAACGGGGAGCTGTTTTTT.

The V gene is TRBV10-3, the J gene TRBJ2-7, with 7 bases aligning to TRBD1. There are 14 residues in the CDR3. Germline-derived CDR1 and CDR2 are ENHRY and SYGVKD. The V segment lost 4 bases and the J segment 6 bases; nucleotides outside the gene matches: 9. The CDR3 nucleotides are TGTGCCATCAGTGTACAGGGGTCTCTGGCCGAGCAGTACTTC. The encoded protein is CAISVQGSLAEQYF.

About this clonotype itself: This may arise from a read error, as a much more abundant clone is one base away. The gene calls are TRBV7-6 and TRBJ2-7; tentative D call: TRBD2 (7 bases). The CDR3 has 15 residues. Germline values: CDR1 SGHVS, CDR2 FNYEAQ. The CDR3 DNA reads TGTGCCAGCAACTTACACGGGGGGCCCTCCTACGAGCGGTACTTC. This gives the protein CASNLHGGPSYERYF.

The chain employs TRBV2 and TRBJ2-2; the match to TRBD2 covers 14 bases. The CDR3 is 16 residues long. Germline V gene sequence: CDR1 SNHLY, CDR2 FYNNEI. V was pared by 11 bases and J by 3 bases, with 8 bases of the junction left unmatched. The CDR3 coding sequence is TGTGCCCTTCTGACTAGCGGGGGGGCCTACACCGGGGAGCTGTTTTTT. Encoded protein: CALLTSGGAYTGELFF.

The chain is built from TRBV29-1 and TRBJ2-1, with TRBD2 matching 11 bases. Trimming at V came to 7 bases and at J to 4 bases, leaving 6 bases not matched to a gene. The CDR3 length is 14 residues. Germline V gives CDR1 SQVTM, CDR2 ANQGSEA. The CDR3 nucleotides are TGCAGCGACAGGGGACTAGCGGATTACAATGAGCAGTTCTTC. Translating gives CSDRGLADYNEQFF.

The chain is built from TRBV7-4 and TRBJ1-1; D perhaps matches TRBD1 (6 bases). V lost 5 bases, J lost 3 bases, and 16 bases lay in between. CDR3 size: 15 residues. The germline CDR1 and CDR2 sequences are SGHVT and SQSDAQ. The CDR3: CASSTRDGGHTEAFF. The CDR3 DNA follows: TGTGCCAGCAGCACCCGGGACGGGGGGCACACTGAAGCTTTCTTT. Drawing the rest from reference TRBV7-4 and TRBJ1-1, the complete variable domain is GAGVSQSPRYKVAKRGRDVALRCDSISGHVTLYWYRQTLGQGSEVLTYSQSDAQRDKSGRPSGRFSAERPERSVSTLKIQRTEQGDSAVYLCASSTRDGGHTEAFFGQGTRLTVV.

The chain combines TRBV14 with TRBJ2-5; no reliable D call. The CDR3 has 13 residues. Germline V lookup: CDR1 SGHDN, CDR2 FVKESK. The ends were cut back, 4 bases at V and 4 bases at J, with 10 bases in the middle. In DNA, the CDR3 is TGTGCCAGCAGCCGAACCTTCACAGAGACCCAGTACTTC. Translation gives CASSRTFTETQYF.

This chain joins TRBV20-1 and TRBJ2-7, with D hard to call. V lost 1 base, J lost 3 bases, and 19 bases lay in between. Germline loops: CDR1 DFQATT, CDR2 SNEGSKA (reference sequence). This CDR3 region has 16 residues. The chain's CDR3 is CSARGAGLRAVYEQYV. DNA of the CDR3: TGCAGTGCTAGAGGGGCCGGGCTTAGGGCGGTCTACGAGCAGTACGTC.

This clonotype was observed at least ten times. As DNA, the CDR3 is TGTGCCAGCAGTTACGAACCGTCGACCTACAATGAGCAGTTCTTC. Its protein is CASSYEPSTYNEQFF. V and J are TRBV6-5 and TRBJ2-1; the D is unclear. The germline gives CDR1 MNHEY, CDR2 SVGAGI. V lost 2 bases, J lost 2 bases, and 10 bases lay in between. The CDR3 consists of 15 residues.

CDR3 protein: CAINVNYNEQFF. Written as DNA, the CDR3 is TGTGCCATCAATGTGAATTACAATGAGCAGTTCTTC. This sequence joins TRBV10-3 and TRBJ2-1; D not certain. V was cut by 7 bases and J by 4 bases, with 8 bases left in between. Germline V gene lookup returns CDR1 ENHRY and CDR2 SYGVKD. This CDR3 region has 12 residues.

This clonotype was detected a few times. The chain couples TRBV20-1 to TRBJ2-1; 12 positions agree with TRBD2. J lost 8 bases, V lost 1 base, and 9 bases had no gene match. CDR1 and CDR2 from the germline V gene are DFQATT and SNEGSKA (reference sequence). The CDR3 spans 16 residues. CDR3 in DNA: TGCAGTGCTAGAGGGCCTCTAGCGGGGGGGATCGATGAGCAGTTCTTC. It yields the protein CSARGPLAGGIDEQFF.

The chain is built from TRBV3-1 and TRBJ2-3, with D possibly TRBD2 on 5 matching bases. The CDR3 sequence is 12 residues long. Trimming took off 1 base at V and 14 bases at J, with 13 bases between the two ends. CDR1 and CDR2 (germline): LGHDT, YNNKEL (reference sequence). The CDR3 spells CASSQGSTAGYF. CDR3 DNA: TGTGCCAGCAGCCAAGGAAGCACCGCGGGGTATTTT.

A note on this clonotype: A much larger clone sits a single nucleotide away, making a read error possible. This chain uses TRBV7-3 with TRBJ2-1, with D tentatively TRBD1 or TRBD2 (7 bases each). The length of the CDR3 is 18 residues. Looked up from germline, CDR1 is SGHTA and CDR2 is FQGTGA. The germline V and J ends were trimmed by 5 bases and 0 bases, with 20 bases remaining between them. This CDR3 reads CASSVVGGGESSYNEQFF. Written as DNA, the CDR3 is TGTGCCAGCAGCGTGGTGGGAGGGGGCGAGAGCTCCTACAATGAGCAGTTCTTC.

Details on this clonotype: Possible read error: a much larger clone is one base away. V gene TRBV6-5 combines with J gene TRBJ1-1; 7 positions agree with TRBD1. This CDR3 is built from 14 residues. The germline V gene encodes CDR1 MNHEY and CDR2 SVGAGI. V lost 10 bases to trimming and J lost 5 bases; unmatched junction nucleotides: 13. The DNA for the CDR3 is TGTGCCAACAGCAGGGACAGTGGGGTTACTGAAGCTTTCTTT. Its translation: CANSRDSGVTEAFF.

This clonotype was observed a handful of times. This sequence joins TRBV6-6 and TRBJ2-5, with D perhaps matching TRBD2 (6 bases). The germline V and J ends were trimmed by 7 bases and 0 bases, with 15 bases remaining between them. The germline CDR1 and CDR2 sequences are MNHNY and SVGAGI (reference sequence). CDR3 length: 15 amino acids. CDR3 bases: TGTGCCAGCACCCCGGGACTGGGGTACCAAGAGACCCAGTACTTC. Protein sequence: CASTPGLGYQETQYF.

The gene calls are TRBV4-3 and TRBJ2-1; D is uncertain. Germline V gene sequence: CDR1 LGHNA, CDR2 YSLEER. Trimming removed 0 bases from V and 10 bases from J, with 16 bases in between. This CDR3 has 15 amino acids. The CDR3 here is CASSQDLGTPREQFF. The CDR3 DNA reads as TGCGCCAGCAGCCAAGATCTTGGAACCCCCAGGGAGCAGTTCTTC.

This clonotype was counted many times. The rearrangement links TRBV7-9 to TRBJ2-5, with TRBD1 matching over 7 bases. V was clipped by 5 bases and J by 1 base; unmatched bases: 4. This CDR3 spans 14 amino acids. Per the germline V gene, CDR1 is SEHNR and CDR2 is FQNEAQ (reference sequence). CDR3 nucleotides: TGTGCCAGCAGCCCTGGGACAGCCCAAGAGACCCAGTACTTC. Translated, it gives CASSPGTAQETQYF.

This clonotype has only a few counts. The rearrangement joins TRBV20-1 to TRBJ2-2; D gene uncertain. The V gene's germline CDR1 is DFQATT and CDR2 SNEGSKA (reference sequence). The CDR3 length is 15 residues. Trimming left V 1 base short and J 8 bases short, with 17 bases between. In DNA, the CDR3 is TGCAGTGCTAGAGCCTACCCCCCGTTTGGTGGGGAGCTGTTTTTT. This translates into CSARAYPPFGGELFF.

This clonotype was detected many times. The chain links TRBV7-9 to TRBJ1-6, with 10 bases fitting TRBD1. CDR1 SEHNR and CDR2 FQNEAQ come from the germline V gene (reference sequence). V lost 2 bases and J lost 8; bases outside the gene matches: 3. The CDR3 spans 15 residues. This CDR3 is CASSLKDRGDSPLHF. The CDR3 region has the DNA TGTGCCAGCAGCTTAAAGGACAGGGGGGATTCACCCCTCCACTTT.

The V gene is TRBV6-2 or TRBV6-3, the J gene TRBJ2-5; 9 nucleotides match TRBD2. From germline, CDR1 is MNHEY and CDR2 SVGEGT. V lost 7 bases to trimming and J lost 0 bases; unmatched junction nucleotides: 9. This CDR3 comprises 16 residues. The CDR3 spells CASTNLAGQYQETQYF. The CDR3 region has the DNA TGTGCCAGCACTAATCTAGCGGGGCAATACCAAGAGACCCAGTACTTC.

About this clonotype: This may come from a read error, since a much larger clone is one base off. The J gene is TRBJ2-2, the V gene TRBV2; the D is unclear. CDR3 size: 12 residues. V dropped 7 bases and J dropped 3 bases, with 6 bases sitting between them. In germline, CDR1 is SNHLY, CDR2 FYNNEI. CDR3 DNA: TGTGCCAGCACTCGGGACACCGGGGAGCTGTTTTTT. Translation gives CASTRDTGELFF.

This clonotype was observed a few times. The chain links TRBV27 to TRBJ1-6; D might be TRBD1 (5 bases). This CDR3 is built from 12 residues. Trimming cost V 7 bases and J 12 bases, with 13 bases left between them. Per the germline V gene, CDR1 is MNHEY and CDR2 is SMNVEV (reference sequence). This CDR3 reads CASTSFRVPLHF. The CDR3 DNA follows: TGTGCCAGCACCTCGTTCAGGGTACCCCTCCACTTT.

This clonotype has at least ten counts. V and J are TRBV5-5 and TRBJ1-2; D unresolved. The germline V gene has CDR1 SGHKS and CDR2 YYEKEE (reference sequence). Trimming shortened V by 1 base and J by 4 bases, and 11 bases separated the two germline ends. The CDR3 has 14 amino acids. The CDR3, as DNA: TGTGCCAGCAGCTTGACCGATAAGTCCTATGGCTACACCTTC. This translates into CASSLTDKSYGYTF.

The chain couples TRBV6-5 to TRBJ2-1; the match to TRBD2 covers 13 bases. The junction had 2 bases not matched to a gene; V was cut back by 0 bases and J by 6 bases. CDR1 MNHEY and CDR2 SVGAGI come from the germline V gene. CDR3 length: 16 residues. The DNA for the CDR3 is TGTGCCAGCAGTTACTCGACTAGCGGGGGGCCCAATGAGCAGTTCTTC. Translated: CASSYSTSGGPNEQFF.